These 29 T cell receptor beta chains originate from one sample sequenced in a study of blood T cell repertoires in COVID-19. Using immunoSEQ multiplex PCR, the repertoire was profiled, and TCRdb retains in-frame clones only, with some absent. The sample contains roughly 200,000 clones, 90% of which appear only once. Material: peripheral blood. The receptors derive from a man aged 45 to 65 with acute or convalescent COVID-19.

The gene calls are TRBV6-1 and TRBJ1-4; D might be TRBD1 (5 bases). V was trimmed by 3 bases and J by 5 bases, leaving 10 bases between them. CDR1 and CDR2 from the germline V gene are MNHNS and SASEGT. The CDR3 is 14 amino acids. Here the CDR3 reads CASSERGMNEKLFF. The CDR3 DNA sequence: TGTGCCAGCAGTGAGCGGGGGATGAATGAAAAACTGTTTTTT.

The CDR3 coding sequence is TGTGCCAGTAGTGCCTCCGGGACAGACGACACAGATACGCAGTATTTT. Translated: CASSASGTDDTDTQYF. The V and J genes are TRBV19 and TRBJ2-3, with TRBD1 matching 7 bases. Germline V gives CDR1 LNHDA, CDR2 SQIVND (reference sequence). J was trimmed by 2 bases and V by 5 bases; bases with no gene match: 10. The CDR3 is 16 residues long. The full variable domain, its missing parts supplied by reference TRBV19 and TRBJ2-3, is DGGITQSPKYLFRKEGQNVTLSCEQNLNHDAMYWYRQDPGQGLRLIYYSQIVNDFQKGDIAEGYSVSREKKESFPLTVTSAQKNPTAFYLCASSASGTDDTDTQYFGPGTRLTVL.

The rearrangement uses TRBV12-5 and TRBJ2-1; 7 nucleotides align to TRBD1. With 1 base clipped from V and 7 bases from J, the junction kept 1 base outside the gene matches. CDR1 and CDR2 from the germline V gene are LGHNT and FRNRAP. The CDR3 is 13 residues long. CDR3 residues: CASGLARGNEQFF. CDR3 nucleotides: TGTGCTAGTGGTTTGGCCAGGGGGAATGAGCAGTTCTTC.

The chain joins TRBV18 to TRBJ2-7, with 7 bases identical to TRBD2. The V gene end was trimmed by 6 bases and the J gene end by 6 bases; junction bases not matched to a gene: 14. This CDR3 is built from 15 residues. Germline lookup yields CDR1 KGHSH and CDR2 LQKENI. CDR3 residues: CASSPTSIHSAEQYF. The DNA for the CDR3 is TGTGCCAGCTCGCCGACTAGCATCCATTCCGCCGAGCAGTACTTC.

The chain couples TRBV12-3 or TRBV12-4 to TRBJ1-2; 7 nucleotides match TRBD1. The CDR3 totals 12 residues. With 9 bases clipped from V and 4 bases from J, the junction kept 5 bases outside the gene matches. CDR3 DNA sequence: TGTGCCAGTAGGGACAGTCCCTATGGCTACACCTTC. It codes for CASRDSPYGYTF.

The V call is TRBV5-6, the J call TRBJ1-2; 7 nucleotides align to TRBD1. The CDR3 loop spans 13 amino acids. With 3 bases clipped from V and 7 bases from J, the junction kept 6 bases outside the gene matches. Germline V gives CDR1 SGHDT, CDR2 YYEEEE. CDR3 DNA sequence: TGTGCCAGCAGCTATGACAGGGTATCTGGCTACACCTTC. Its protein product is CASSYDRVSGYTF.

This chain connects TRBV18 to TRBJ2-1; 14 bases map to TRBD2. J was trimmed by 8 bases and V by 1 base; bases with no gene match: 7. The CDR3 totals 17 residues. Germline-derived CDR1 and CDR2 are KGHSH and LQKENI. CDR3 residues: CASSPRGTSGRTDEQFF. In nucleotides, the CDR3 is TGTGCCAGCTCACCACGGGGGACTAGCGGGAGAACGGATGAGCAGTTCTTC.

The V gene is TRBV9, the J gene TRBJ2-1, with 10 bases lining up with TRBD2. Germline loops: CDR1 SGDLS, CDR2 YYNGEE. Germline trimming cut 4 bases from V and 6 bases from J; bases unmatched to any gene: 7. CDR3 size: 15 residues. The CDR3 loop reads CASSPGLAKINEQFF. The CDR3 DNA reads as TGTGCCAGCAGCCCGGGACTAGCGAAAATCAATGAGCAGTTCTTC.

This chain joins TRBV11-2 and TRBJ2-1, with 10 bases identical to TRBD2. V trimming: 1 base; J trimming: 8 bases; junction bases outside the gene matches: 5. The CDR3 extends over 15 amino acids. Germline V CDR1 and CDR2: SGHAT, FQNNGV. CDR3 in amino acids: CASSLAASGSYEQFF. CDR3 DNA sequence: TGTGCCAGCAGCTTAGCCGCTAGCGGGAGTTATGAGCAGTTCTTC.

The chain recombines TRBV18 with TRBJ2-2; 9 nucleotides agree with TRBD1. The trim removed 2 bases at V and 0 bases at J, leaving 10 bases unmatched. The CDR3 is 19 residues long. Germline CDR1 reads KGHSH; CDR2 reads LQKENI. CDR3 in amino acids: CASSPRQGVDAANTGELFF. The CDR3 DNA reads as TGTGCCAGCTCACCAAGACAGGGGGTGGATGCCGCGAACACCGGGGAGCTGTTTTTT.

The chain employs TRBV5-1 and TRBJ2-7; TRBD1 matches 8 bases. CDR3 size: 16 residues. V was clipped by 0 bases and J by 0 bases; unmatched bases: 5. Germline values: CDR1 SGHRS, CDR2 YFSETQ. The CDR3 loop reads CASSLARDRPSYEQYF. CDR3 bases: TGCGCCAGCAGCTTGGCCCGGGACAGGCCCTCCTACGAGCAGTACTTC.

CDR3 nucleotide sequence: TGCGCCAGCAGCCCCGGGACAGGGAGGACTGAAGCTTTCTTT. Amino acids: CASSPGTGRTEAFF. The chain carries TRBV5-1 and TRBJ1-1; 9 bases match TRBD1. Trimming cost V 4 bases and J 5 bases; bases outside gene matches: 6. Germline V gene sequence: CDR1 SGHRS, CDR2 YFSETQ. The CDR3 is made up of 14 amino acids.

The chain couples TRBV7-3 to TRBJ2-1, with 7 bases identical to TRBD2. The trim removed 5 bases at V and 4 bases at J, leaving 11 bases unmatched. Germline CDR1 is SGHTA and CDR2 is FQGTGA. The CDR3 covers 16 residues. In DNA, the CDR3 is TGTGCCAGCAGCCCGGGTGGGGGAGGGCCTTACAATGAGCAGTTCTTC. This codes for CASSPGGGGPYNEQFF.

This clone was detected once. V and J are TRBV28 and TRBJ2-7; 8 bases align to TRBD1. CDR1 is MDHEN and CDR2 is SYDVKM in the germline V gene. The trim removed 4 bases at V and 0 bases at J, leaving 5 bases unmatched. The CDR3 loop spans 15 amino acids. The CDR3 sequence is CASSSPGQDSYEQYV. The CDR3 DNA sequence: TGTGCCAGCAGTTCCCCGGGACAGGACTCCTACGAGCAGTACGTC.

The chain has TRBV9 and TRBJ2-1, with TRBD1 as a possible D gene (6 bases). V was cut by 3 bases and J by 2 bases, with 18 bases left in between. This CDR3 is built from 17 residues. The germline CDR1 and CDR2 sequences are SGDLS and YYNGEE. DNA for the CDR3: TGTGCCAGCAGCGGAGCGGACAGTGGGGGTGCCTACAATGAGCAGTTCTTC. Amino acids: CASSGADSGGAYNEQFF.

The V gene is TRBV6-5, the J gene TRBJ2-7; tentative D call: TRBD2 (6 bases). Germline CDR1 is MNHEY and CDR2 is SVGAGI. Trimming cost V 5 bases and J 1 base, with 12 bases left between them. The CDR3 totals 14 residues. CDR3 bases: TGTGCCAGCAGTCCGGCGGGAAGGTCCTACGAGCAGTACGTC. Translating gives CASSPAGRSYEQYV.

The gene calls are TRBV5-1 and TRBJ1-2, with TRBD1 identical over 9 bases. V lost 4 bases to trimming and J lost 6 bases; unmatched junction nucleotides: 7. CDR3 length equals 14 residues. Germline CDR1 SGHRS, CDR2 YFSETQ. CDR3 DNA sequence: TGCGCCAGCAGCCCGGGACAGGGTTTACATGGCTACACCTTC. As protein: CASSPGQGLHGYTF.

V is TRBV3-1 (or the pseudogene TRBV3-2) and J is TRBJ2-6; D ambiguous. Trimming pared 0 bases from V and 2 bases from J, leaving 11 bases between. CDR3 length equals 17 residues. In germline, CDR1 is LGHDT, CDR2 YNNKEL (reference sequence). The CDR3 coding sequence is TGTGCCAGCAGCCAAGATAAGGCTCAGGCTGGGGCCAACGTCCTGACTTTC. It codes for CASSQDKAQAGANVLTF.

On this clone itself: Different DNA sequences within this sample yield the same CDR3. The genes are TRBV27 and TRBJ2-7; 7 bases map to TRBD1. CDR1 MNHEY and CDR2 SMNVEV come from the germline V gene (reference sequence). V lost 5 bases to trimming and J lost 2 bases; unmatched junction nucleotides: 3. The CDR3 is 13 amino acids. The CDR3 sequence is CASSATGPYEQYF. The DNA of the CDR3 is TGTGCCAGCAGTGCGACAGGGCCCTACGAGCAGTACTTC.

V and J are TRBV10-1 and TRBJ1-5, with a tentative D call TRBD1 (5 bases). Germline lookup yields CDR1 WNHNN and CDR2 SYGVQD (reference sequence). V was trimmed by 5 bases and J by 5 bases, leaving 10 bases between them. This CDR3 is 13 amino acids long. The CDR3 loop is CASSLGGYQPQHF. The CDR3 region has the DNA TGCGCCAGCAGTTTGGGGGGATATCAGCCCCAGCATTTT.

DNA of the CDR3: TGTGCCAGCAGCCGTAGACGGGACTCCGCCGGTACGCAGTATTTT. Encoded protein: CASSRRRDSAGTQYF. This chain connects TRBV14 to TRBJ2-3; D might be TRBD2 (6 bases). Germline assignment: CDR1 SGHDN and CDR2 FVKESK. CDR3 length: 15 amino acids. V lost 4 bases to trimming and J lost 8 bases, with 19 bases between them. Full variable domain (missing parts from reference TRBV14 and TRBJ2-3): EAGVTQFPSHSVIEKGQTVTLRCDPISGHDNLYWYRRVMGKEIKFLLHFVKESKQDESGMPNNRFLAERTGGTYSTLKVQPAELEDSGVYFCASSRRRDSAGTQYFGPGTRLTVL.

The chain recombines TRBV20-1 with TRBJ2-3, with D hard to call. V was trimmed by 4 bases and J by 6 bases, leaving 8 bases between them. Per germline, CDR1 DFQATT and CDR2 SNEGSKA (reference sequence). The CDR3 has 11 residues. CDR3 sequence: CSATYLDTQYF. CDR3 sequence (DNA): TGCAGTGCTACCTACCTGGATACGCAGTATTTT.

J is TRBJ1-5 and V is TRBV28, with D unresolved. Germline V gene data show CDR1 as MDHEN and CDR2 as SYDVKM. V was shortened by 5 bases and J by 9 bases, with 26 bases between the two germline ends. CDR3 length: 17 amino acids. CDR3 amino acids: CASSPPPTTGLVRPQHF. CDR3 sequence (DNA): TGTGCCAGCAGTCCACCCCCGACTACGGGTTTGGTAAGGCCCCAGCATTTT.

This clone occurred a few times. The chain carries TRBV6-2 or TRBV6-3 and TRBJ2-2; D is ambiguous. CDR3 length equals 13 residues. In germline, CDR1 is MNHEY, CDR2 SVGEGT. V was cut by 3 bases and J by 3 bases, with 5 bases left in between. CDR3 loop: CASSYRDTGELFF. The CDR3 DNA reads TGTGCCAGCAGTTATCGGGACACCGGGGAGCTGTTTTTT.

J is TRBJ1-1 and V is TRBV27, with 7 bases lining up with TRBD1. V was pared by 6 bases and J by 6 bases, with 4 bases of the junction left unmatched. The length of the CDR3 is 12 residues. Per the germline V gene, CDR1 is MNHEY and CDR2 is SMNVEV (reference sequence). The CDR3: CASSTGVAEAFF. The DNA of the CDR3 is TGTGCCAGCAGCACAGGGGTGGCTGAAGCTTTCTTT.

As DNA, the CDR3 is TGTGCCAGCAGCACCCGGCGGGGGACTGAAGCTTTCTTT. Amino acids: CASSTRRGTEAFF. V gene TRBV9 combines with J gene TRBJ1-1, with D tentatively TRBD1 (5 bases). The CDR3 is made up of 13 amino acids. CDR1 and CDR2 (germline): SGDLS, YYNGEE. The V end was cut by 4 bases, the J end by 5 bases, with 12 bases between.

The V call is TRBV12-5, the J call TRBJ2-1, with 16 bases identical to TRBD2. The ends lost 2 bases at V and 7 bases at J; junction bases unmatched: 8. Germline-derived CDR1 and CDR2 are LGHNT and FRNRAP. CDR3 length: 18 residues. In DNA, the CDR3 is TGTGCTAGTGGTTTGTCCCCGGGACTAGCGGGGGGGTTTAATGAGCAGTTCTTC. Its translation is CASGLSPGLAGGFNEQFF.

Only one count was recorded for this clone. V usage is TRBV23-1 and J usage is TRBJ2-1, with no clear D. TRBV23-1 is an ORF for which the function is uncertain. V lost 2 bases to trimming and J lost 1 base, with 12 bases between them. This CDR3 is built from 16 residues. The CDR3 nucleotides read TGCGCCAGCAGTCAACCCGTCTTGCGGTCCTACAATGAGCAGTTCTTC. Translated: CASSQPVLRSYNEQFF.

The rearrangement links TRBV15 to TRBJ1-2; D unresolved. This CDR3 spans 12 amino acids. V was shortened by 3 bases and J by 8 bases, with 10 bases between the two germline ends. CDR1 LNHNV and CDR2 YYDKDF come from the germline V gene (reference sequence). Here the CDR3 DNA reads TGTGCCACCAGCAGGACCTACGGGGGCTACACCTTC. This sequence encodes CATSRTYGGYTF. Filled out from reference TRBV15 and TRBJ1-2, the complete variable domain reads DAMVIQNPRYQVTQFGKPVTLSCSQTLNHNVMYWYQQKSSQAPKLLFHYYDKDFNNEADTPDNFQSRRPNTSFCFLDIRSPGLGDTAMYLCATSRTYGGYTFGSGTRLTVV.